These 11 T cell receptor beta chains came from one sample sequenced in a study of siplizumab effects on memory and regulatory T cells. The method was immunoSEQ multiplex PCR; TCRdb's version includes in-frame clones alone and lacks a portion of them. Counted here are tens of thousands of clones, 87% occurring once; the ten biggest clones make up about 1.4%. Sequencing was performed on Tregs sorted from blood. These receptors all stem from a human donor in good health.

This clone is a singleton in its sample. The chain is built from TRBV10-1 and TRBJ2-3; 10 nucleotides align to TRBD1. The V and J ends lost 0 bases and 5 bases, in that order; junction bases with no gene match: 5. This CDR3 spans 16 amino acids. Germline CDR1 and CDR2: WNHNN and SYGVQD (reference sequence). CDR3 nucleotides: TGCGCCAGCAGTGAGTCGCGACAGGGGGCCGGAGATACGCAGTATTTT. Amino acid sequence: CASSESRQGAGDTQYF.

The CDR3 bases are TGTGCCAGCAGCTGGCCGCATGAAGCTTTCTTT. This sequence encodes CASSWPHEAFF. V gene TRBV7-2 combines with J gene TRBJ1-1; D is unresolved. CDR1 and CDR2 from the germline V gene are SGHTA and FQGNSA. Trimming removed 4 bases at V and 7 bases at J, with 7 bases between. CDR3 length: 11 amino acids. Supplemented by reference TRBV7-2 and TRBJ1-1, the full variable domain reads GAGVSQSPSNKVTEKGKDVELRCDPISGHTALYWYRQSLGQGLEFLIYFQGNSAPDKSGLPSDRFSAERTGGSVSTLTIQRTQQEDSAVYLCASSWPHEAFFGQGTRLTVV.

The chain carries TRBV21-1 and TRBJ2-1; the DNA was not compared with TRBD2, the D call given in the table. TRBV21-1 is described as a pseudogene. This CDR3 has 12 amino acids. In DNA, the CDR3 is TGTGCCAGCAGCACTAAGGAGGCAGAGCAGTTCTTC. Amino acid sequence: CASSTKEAEQFF.

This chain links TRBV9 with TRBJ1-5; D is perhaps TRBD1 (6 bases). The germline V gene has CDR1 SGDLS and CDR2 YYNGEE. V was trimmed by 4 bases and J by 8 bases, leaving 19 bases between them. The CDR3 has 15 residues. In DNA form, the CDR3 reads TGTGCCAGCAGCCCTGGGACATTGGGCGGGGAGCCCCAGCATTTT. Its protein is CASSPGTLGGEPQHF.

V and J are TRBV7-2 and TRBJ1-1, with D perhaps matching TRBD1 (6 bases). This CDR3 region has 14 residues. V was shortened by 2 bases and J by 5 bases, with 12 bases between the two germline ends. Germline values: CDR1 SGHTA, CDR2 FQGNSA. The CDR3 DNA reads TGTGCCAGCAGCTTAATCGGGGGCGAGACTGAAGCTTTCTTT. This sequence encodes CASSLIGGETEAFF.

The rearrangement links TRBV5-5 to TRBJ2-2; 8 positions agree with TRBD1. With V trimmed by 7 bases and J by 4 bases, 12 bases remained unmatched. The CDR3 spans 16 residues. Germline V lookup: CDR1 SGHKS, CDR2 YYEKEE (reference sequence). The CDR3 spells CASGVIQGALTGELFF. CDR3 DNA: TGTGCCAGCGGCGTCATTCAGGGGGCCCTCACCGGGGAGCTGTTTTTT.

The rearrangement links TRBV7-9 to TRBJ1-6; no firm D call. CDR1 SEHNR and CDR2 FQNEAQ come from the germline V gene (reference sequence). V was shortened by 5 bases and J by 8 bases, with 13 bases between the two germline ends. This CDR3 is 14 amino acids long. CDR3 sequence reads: CASSVGLSHSPLHF. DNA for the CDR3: TGTGCCAGCAGCGTGGGTCTATCCCATTCACCCCTCCACTTT.

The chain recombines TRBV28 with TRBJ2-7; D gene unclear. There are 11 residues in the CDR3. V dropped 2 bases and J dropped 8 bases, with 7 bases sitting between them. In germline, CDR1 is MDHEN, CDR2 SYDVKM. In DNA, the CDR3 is TGTGCCAGCAGTTTACTCCGGAAGCAGTACTTC. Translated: CASSLLRKQYF.

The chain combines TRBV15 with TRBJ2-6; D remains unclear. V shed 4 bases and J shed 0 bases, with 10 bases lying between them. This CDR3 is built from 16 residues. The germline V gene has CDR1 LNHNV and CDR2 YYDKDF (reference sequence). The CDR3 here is CATSKRLLSGANVLTF. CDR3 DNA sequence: TGTGCCACCAGCAAAAGGCTTCTCTCTGGGGCCAACGTCCTGACTTTC. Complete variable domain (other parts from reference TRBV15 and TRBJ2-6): DAMVIQNPRYQVTQFGKPVTLSCSQTLNHNVMYWYQQKSSQAPKLLFHYYDKDFNNEADTPDNFQSRRPNTSFCFLDIRSPGLGDTAMYLCATSKRLLSGANVLTFGAGSRLTVL.

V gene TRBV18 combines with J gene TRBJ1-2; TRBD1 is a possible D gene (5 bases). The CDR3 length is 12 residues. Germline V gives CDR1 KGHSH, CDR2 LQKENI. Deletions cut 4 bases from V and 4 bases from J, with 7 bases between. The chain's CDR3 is CASSRDAYGYTF. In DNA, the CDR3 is TGTGCCAGCTCACGGGACGCCTATGGCTACACCTTC.

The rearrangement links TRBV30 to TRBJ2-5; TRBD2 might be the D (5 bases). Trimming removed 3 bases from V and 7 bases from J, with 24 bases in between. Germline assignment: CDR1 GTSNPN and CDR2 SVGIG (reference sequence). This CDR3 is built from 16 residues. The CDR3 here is CAWSARVFREPGTQYF. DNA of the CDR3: TGTGCCTGGAGCGCCCGGGTTTTTAGGGAGCCGGGGACCCAGTACTTC.